These 25 T cell receptor beta chains came from one sample sequenced in a study of CD8 T cells in Susac syndrome. RNA was extracted with the RNeasy kit, and a quantity of roughly 0.5 to 1 ug was reverse transcribed using random hexamers. One entry per CDR3 protein results from TCRdb running MiXCR on the immunoSEQ multiplex PCR reads. The repertoire has 150,000 to 200,000 distinct CDR3 sequences, approximately 94% of them found once; the top ten carry under 0.095%. The sample consisted of CD4+ T cells from PBMCs. The receptors originated from a human donor with multiple sclerosis.

CDR3 in amino acids: CSASFGMTVMNTEAFF. In DNA, the CDR3 is TGCAGTGCTAGTTTTGGTATGACAGTCATGAACACTGAAGCTTTCTTT. The chain combines TRBV20-1 with TRBJ1-1; possibly TRBD1 for D (5 bases). Per germline, CDR1 DFQATT and CDR2 SNEGSKA (reference sequence). The V end was cut by 3 bases, the J end by 0 bases, with 17 bases between. This CDR3 is built from 16 residues.

This clonotype was picked up one time. The V call is TRBV4-3, the J call TRBJ2-7; TRBD2 is a possible D gene (7 bases). CDR1 LGHNA and CDR2 YSLEER come from the germline V gene. The CDR3 contains 15 residues. Trimming stripped 0 bases from V and 5 bases from J, with 14 bases between. This CDR3 reads CASSQDGRTAHEQYF. CDR3 in DNA: TGCGCCAGCAGCCAAGACGGGAGGACAGCCCACGAGCAGTACTTC.

This chain connects TRBV14 to TRBJ2-1; D might be TRBD1 (6 bases). The ends were cut back, 0 bases at V and 4 bases at J, with 19 bases in the middle. Germline lookup yields CDR1 SGHDN and CDR2 FVKESK. CDR3 length: 18 amino acids. CDR3 coding DNA: TGTGCCAGCAGCCAAGAATACCCCCCGGGACACTCATACAATGAGCAGTTCTTC. Translation: CASSQEYPPGHSYNEQFF.

This chain links TRBV28 with TRBJ1-6; the match to TRBD1 covers 7 bases. V gave up 6 bases and J gave up 5 bases; unmatched junction bases: 7. The CDR3 is 15 residues long. The germline gives CDR1 MDHEN, CDR2 SYDVKM. The CDR3 reads CASRKQGFDNSPLHF. CDR3 nucleotides: TGTGCCAGCAGAAAACAGGGGTTTGATAATTCACCCCTCCACTTT.

The chain employs TRBV6-2 or TRBV6-3 and TRBJ1-5; D is uncertain. Trimming removed 7 bases at V and 7 bases at J, with 17 bases between. Germline V gene lookup returns CDR1 MNHEY and CDR2 SVGEGT. The CDR3 contains 14 residues. The DNA of the CDR3 is TGTGCCAGCACCGCGGTGGGAGCGGGGCAGCCCCAGCATTTT. Translating gives CASTAVGAGQPQHF.

The chain is built from TRBV30 and TRBJ1-2; 8 nucleotides match TRBD1. V lost 3 bases and J lost 0; bases outside the gene matches: 6. The CDR3 length is 15 residues. Per the germline V gene, CDR1 is GTSNPN and CDR2 is SVGIG (reference sequence). As DNA, the CDR3 is TGTGCCTGGAGGGAACCGGGACAGGCTAACTATGGCTACACCTTC. Translated, it gives CAWREPGQANYGYTF.

This chain joins TRBV30 and TRBJ2-2, with D tentatively TRBD1 (5 bases). V was cut by 4 bases and J by 1 base, with 7 bases left in between. CDR3 size: 13 residues. CDR1 GTSNPN and CDR2 SVGIG come from the germline V gene (reference sequence). CDR3: CAWNRKNTGELFF. In DNA form, the CDR3 reads TGTGCCTGGAACAGGAAGAACACCGGGGAGCTGTTTTTT.

V usage is TRBV7-9 and J usage is TRBJ2-1, with 7 bases identical to TRBD1. V was clipped by 5 bases and J by 3 bases; unmatched bases: 1. Germline V lookup: CDR1 SEHNR, CDR2 FQNEAQ (reference sequence). CDR3 length equals 13 residues. The CDR3 coding sequence is TGTGCCAGCAGCGGGACAGTCTACAATGAGCAGTTCTTC. Encoded protein: CASSGTVYNEQFF.

The chain couples TRBV20-1 to TRBJ1-1; no definite D call. Germline V gene lookup returns CDR1 DFQATT and CDR2 SNEGSKA (reference sequence). V was trimmed by 5 bases and J by 6 bases, leaving 13 bases between them. The CDR3 spans 12 residues. CDR3 sequence (DNA): TGCAGTGCTGCCCAAGGGTCGGCTGAAGCTTTCTTT. Its protein is CSAAQGSAEAFF.

V and J are TRBV20-1 and TRBJ2-3; D is perhaps TRBD1 (6 bases). The germline CDR1 and CDR2 sequences are DFQATT and SNEGSKA (reference sequence). The CDR3 totals 15 residues. The V gene lost 5 bases and the J gene lost 0 bases, with 15 bases spanning the gap. Here the CDR3 DNA reads TGCAGTGCTGGCATACCAGGGGCTAGCACAGATACGCAGTATTTT. Its translation: CSAGIPGASTDTQYF.

V and J are TRBV20-1 and TRBJ2-7, with D possibly being TRBD1 (5 bases). The CDR3 runs to 14 residues. CDR1 and CDR2 (germline): DFQATT, SNEGSKA (reference sequence). CDR3 sequence: CSVPLPTGLGEQYF. DNA of the CDR3: TGCAGCGTACCATTACCCACAGGTCTGGGGGAGCAGTACTTC.

This clonotype was found once. This chain links TRBV20-1 with TRBJ2-1; D is unclear. The germline V gene encodes CDR1 DFQATT and CDR2 SNEGSKA (reference sequence). This CDR3 contains 13 residues. Trimming took 6 bases from V and 2 from J, leaving 11 bases between them. The CDR3 spells CSATASAYNEQFF. The CDR3, as DNA: TGCAGTGCGACTGCCTCTGCCTACAATGAGCAGTTCTTC.

This rearrangement joins TRBV2 to TRBJ2-7, with TRBD1 identical over 7 bases. Looked up from germline, CDR1 is SNHLY and CDR2 is FYNNEI. This CDR3 region has 15 residues. Unmatched junction bases numbered 10, after V lost 5 bases and J lost 3 bases. This CDR3 reads CASSPDRVHLYEQYF. The DNA of the CDR3 is TGTGCCAGCAGTCCCGACAGGGTACACCTCTACGAGCAGTACTTC.

The CDR3 DNA sequence: TGCGCCAGCAGCTCGAACGGACAGCCTACCGGGGAGCTGTTTTTT. Protein sequence: CASSSNGQPTGELFF. J is TRBJ2-2 and V is TRBV5-1, with a tentative D call TRBD1 (6 bases). Per germline, CDR1 SGHRS and CDR2 YFSETQ. V lost 3 bases, J lost 5 bases, and 14 bases lay in between. The CDR3 contains 15 residues.

The gene calls are TRBV25-1 and TRBJ1-6; no reliable D call. Trimming removed 3 bases at V and 8 bases at J, with 11 bases between. Germline V gives CDR1 MGHDK, CDR2 SYGVNS. This CDR3 region has 14 residues. CDR3: CASSDPIEYSPLHF. For the CDR3, the DNA is TGTGCCAGCAGTGACCCAATAGAGTATTCACCCCTCCACTTT.

This chain uses TRBV29-1 with TRBJ1-1; no firm D call. The CDR3 extends over 12 amino acids. Germline CDR1 SQVTM, CDR2 ANQGSEA. V dropped 4 bases and J dropped 4 bases, with 10 bases sitting between them. The CDR3 is CSVVLPGTEAFF. Here the CDR3 DNA reads TGCAGCGTTGTTCTCCCTGGCACTGAAGCTTTCTTT.

The J gene is TRBJ1-6, the V gene TRBV15; D is uncertain. Germline-derived CDR1 and CDR2 are LNHNV and YYDKDF (reference sequence). The CDR3 has 14 amino acids. The ends were cut back, 1 base at V and 9 bases at J, with 10 bases in the middle. In nucleotides, the CDR3 is TGTGCCACCAGCAGAGGAGGGATGGGTTCACCCCTCCACTTT. It encodes CATSRGGMGSPLHF.

DNA for the CDR3: TGTGCCTGGAGTTGGAGGACAGGGACCGCTGAAGCTTTCTTT. Amino acids: CAWSWRTGTAEAFF. The J gene is TRBJ1-1, the V gene TRBV30, with TRBD1 identical over 8 bases. This CDR3 is built from 14 residues. The V segment lost 2 bases and the J segment 6 bases; nucleotides outside the gene matches: 8. Germline-derived CDR1 and CDR2 are GTSNPN and SVGIG (reference sequence).

The V and J genes are TRBV7-6 and TRBJ1-6; 8 nucleotides align to TRBD1. The length of the CDR3 is 17 residues. V was pared by 0 bases and J by 7 bases, with 8 bases of the junction left unmatched. Germline values: CDR1 SGHVS, CDR2 FNYEAQ. The CDR3 DNA follows: TGTGCCAGCAGCTTAGCCAACCAGGGGGCGAGGAATTCACCCCTCCACTTT. Translated, it gives CASSLANQGARNSPLHF.

The chain links TRBV6-6 to TRBJ2-7; 9 nucleotides match TRBD1. This CDR3 has 13 amino acids. V trimming: 5 bases; J trimming: 3 bases; junction bases outside the gene matches: 2. Looked up from germline, CDR1 is MNHNY and CDR2 is SVGAGI (reference sequence). The CDR3 reads CASSRTGDYEQYF. The CDR3 nucleotides are TGTGCCAGCAGTCGGACAGGGGACTACGAGCAGTACTTC.

The chain carries TRBV9 and TRBJ2-2, with 7 bases lining up with TRBD1. The CDR3 consists of 14 residues. Germline V lookup: CDR1 SGDLS, CDR2 YYNGEE. The J segment lost 5 bases and the V segment lost 6 bases, leaving 7 bases of the junction unmatched. In nucleotides, the CDR3 is TGTGCCAGCAACCGGGACAGCCAAACCGGGGAGCTGTTTTTT. Amino acids: CASNRDSQTGELFF.

The rearrangement links TRBV5-1 to TRBJ2-1; the match to TRBD1 covers 7 bases. The CDR3 loop spans 13 amino acids. Trimming took 3 bases from V and 13 from J; bases not matched to a gene: 10. Germline assignment: CDR1 SGHRS and CDR2 YFSETQ. The CDR3 protein is CASSYRDRLYQFF. The CDR3 nucleotides read TGCGCCAGCAGCTACCGGGACAGACTCTATCAGTTCTTC.

The chain combines TRBV5-4 with TRBJ1-2; the D is unclear. Germline CDR1 is SGHNT and CDR2 is YYREEE (reference sequence). V was trimmed by 3 bases and J by 0 bases, leaving 6 bases between them. The CDR3 has 13 residues. CDR3 in DNA: TGTGCCAGCAGCTCCGGATCTAACTATGGCTACACCTTC. Its translation: CASSSGSNYGYTF.

The chain recombines TRBV5-6 with TRBJ2-7; 9 bases are a match to TRBD1. CDR3 length equals 15 residues. Germline V lookup: CDR1 SGHDT, CDR2 YYEEEE. With 4 bases clipped from V and 5 bases from J, the junction kept 10 bases outside the gene matches. The CDR3 spells CASSVPDRGYDEQYF. CDR3 bases: TGTGCCAGCAGCGTCCCCGACAGGGGGTATGACGAGCAGTACTTC. Together with reference TRBV5-6 and TRBJ2-7, the CDR3 gives the full variable domain: DAGVTQSPTHLIKTRGQQVTLRCSPKSGHDTVSWYQQALGQGPQFIFQYYEEEERQRGNFPDRFSGHQFPNYSSELNVNALLLGDSALYLCASSVPDRGYDEQYFGPGTRLTVT.

The chain links TRBV7-9 to TRBJ1-5; D is uncertain. Trimming took off 4 bases at V and 3 bases at J, with 13 bases between the two ends. The CDR3 is 15 residues long. Germline CDR1 and CDR2: SEHNR and FQNEAQ (reference sequence). The CDR3 spells CASSSPDGINQPQHF. Here the CDR3 DNA reads TGTGCCAGCAGCTCGCCGGACGGAATCAATCAGCCCCAGCATTTT.